This TCR beta chain was identified in a study of T cell responses to AZD1222 COVID-19 vaccine (dated by TCRdb to 2020 to 2023). Broadly, across the study: A total of 230 to 250 trial participants underwent TCR sequencing, of whom roughly 210 received two doses of AZD1222 and around 26 received two doses of the MenACWY control vaccine. Trial participants were enrolled by age into subgroups of 18-55, 56-69 and 70-plus years, and 148, 28 and 57 TCR-sequenced participants, respectively, were included in these subgroups.

As for this clone: Its specific antigen is unknown. The input lacks base qualities; no much larger clone sits a single base away.

The CDR3 regions of human TCRbeta chains were subjected to immunosequencing. Processing in the source paper ran as follows. Repertoire TCRs were checked for matches against a reference library of SARS-CoV-2-specific TCRs that had been generated using the MIRA antigen-specificity platform. Breadth was defined as the fraction of unique TCRs that were SARS-CoV-2-associated. Depth was defined as the fraction of total T cells that were SARS-CoV-2-associated. Using the MIRA data, every spike-specific TCR was mapped to the spike region that the TCR reacted to and assigned to either a CD4 or a CD8 class. Log10-transformed breadth and depth values were compared by one-way ANOVA with Sidak's multiple comparisons tests. The clones in this table, taken by TCRdb from immuneACCESS, are in-frame only. Not every clone is retained; where verified, under half of the shortfall comes from an unresolved V gene, and the cause of the rest is unknown. That table furnishes V, J and clone size, whereas the DNA furnished D and trimming. The sample has about 6,100 clones on record, around 87% of them singletons. The ten biggest clones cover approximately 15% of the sample.

The meaning of the sample's time point label: about 28 days (+/-7) after the second vaccine dose. Because spike-specific TCR depth and breadth did not differ between the two schedules, AZD1222 recipients who got a second dose at roughly 4 weeks were pooled with those who got a second dose at roughly 12 weeks. The vaccinee samples were drawn from two UK trials, COV001 and COV002, one of which was a single-blind randomized controlled phase 2/3 trial testing AZD1222 (ChAdOx1 nCoV-19) in healthy adults. For TCRbeta chain sequencing, PBMC samples from trial participants were taken at day 0 and at day 28 after the second dose. Here is what the overall study found, with its caveats: Conclusions about previously exposed vaccinees are limited because only six or seven AZD1222 recipients were SARS-CoV-2 seropositive at baseline. Participants were mostly white British and included more females than males, and it was suggested by the authors that clonal diversity may have been underestimated. Spike-specific TCR breadth and depth rose significantly after two AZD1222 doses compared with day 0 and with MenACWY recipients. CD4 TCRs associated with the vaccine covered the entire spike protein, and the dominant responses were in regions 160-218 and 743-854. No day 14 peak-response samples were available, so repertoires were characterized only after the peak T cell response. Reportedly, close to half of the unique spike-specific TCRs recognized epitopes lying outside the regions that are mutated in the B.1.351 and B.1.1.7 variants. The 56-69-year group was small, and its depth increase did not reach significance, likely because of low power.

The germline ends are 18 bases apart after V is trimmed by 6 bases and J by 6 bases. CDR1 and CDR2 are drawn from the germline V gene: SNHLY, FYNNEI. From cysteine to phenylalanine, the CDR3 is 14 amino acids long. CDR3 DNA is the only sequence kept; it has 42 bases, read in frame from the first base. The input for sequencing was peripheral blood, taken 28 days after the second AZD1222 dose. This TCR was sampled from an adult who received the AZD1222 COVID-19 vaccine. The chain is made from TRBV2 and TRBJ2-7; no D gene call is confident. The sequenced DNA is TGTGCCAGCAGCGAATCCCCCGTACCCAGCGAGCAGTACTTC. This encodes CASSESPVPSEQYF. Reference TRBV2 and TRBJ2-7 proteins supply the regions before and after the CDR3; the full variable domain is: EPEVTQTPSHQVTQMGQEVILRCVPISNHLYFYWYRQILGQKVEFLVSFYNNEISEKSEIFDDQFSVERPDGSNFTLKIRSTKLEDSAMYFCASSESPVPSEQYFGPGTRLTVT.